These 17 T cell receptor beta chains share one sample of origin, sequenced in a study of T cells in narcolepsy. This table comes from immunoSEQ multiplex PCR, and its TCRdb copy is limited to in-frame clones, with some not included. The table records some 20,000 clones, roughly four fifths of them present only once. The specimen was memory (CD45RA-) CD4+ T cells from blood. Receptors originate from a human donor in good health.

The chain combines TRBV30 with TRBJ1-5; 9 bases align to TRBD1. CDR3 size: 15 residues. The germline CDR1 and CDR2 sequences are GTSNPN and SVGIG (reference sequence). After removal of 0 bases from V and 4 bases from J, the junction contained 4 bases not matched to a gene. The CDR3: CAWSVGTGPNQPQHF. The CDR3 DNA is TGTGCCTGGAGTGTAGGGACAGGGCCAAATCAGCCCCAGCATTTT.

The rearrangement uses TRBV28 and TRBJ2-5, with 14 nucleotides matching TRBD2. Trimming removed 10 bases from V and 1 base from J; junction bases left unmatched: 2. The CDR3 is 14 amino acids. The germline CDR1 and CDR2 sequences are MDHEN and SYDVKM. Here the CDR3 reads CAIGTSGGQETQYF. The CDR3 coding sequence is TGTGCCATCGGGACTAGCGGGGGCCAAGAGACCCAGTACTTC.

The chain links TRBV6-1 to TRBJ2-5, with D perhaps matching TRBD1 or TRBD2 (5 bases each). This CDR3 contains 14 residues. The V end was cut by 6 bases, the J end by 5 bases, with 16 bases between. Germline V gives CDR1 MNHNS, CDR2 SASEGT. The CDR3 loop is CASRSSRESETQYF. CDR3 sequence (DNA): TGTGCCAGCAGATCCTCCAGGGAGTCGGAGACCCAGTACTTC.

The chain carries TRBV11-2 and TRBJ2-1; 11 positions agree with TRBD2. J was trimmed by 3 bases and V by 6 bases; bases with no gene match: 1. From germline, CDR1 is SGHAT and CDR2 FQNNGV. This CDR3 comprises 14 residues. The CDR3 sequence is CASSLAGGYNEQFF. The CDR3 nucleotides read TGTGCCAGCAGTCTAGCGGGAGGCTACAATGAGCAGTTCTTC.

The V and J genes are TRBV6-5 and TRBJ1-1; D is ambiguous. The V end was cut by 0 bases, the J end by 4 bases, with 6 bases between. Germline CDR1 and CDR2: MNHEY and SVGAGI. The CDR3 runs 13 residues. The CDR3 loop reads CASSYSFGTEAFF. Here the CDR3 DNA reads TGTGCCAGCAGTTACTCCTTCGGCACTGAAGCTTTCTTT.

The CDR3 coding sequence is TGCAGCGTTTACTCGAATTCCAATGAGCAGTTCTTC. Translating it yields CSVYSNSNEQFF. This chain connects TRBV29-1 to TRBJ2-1, with D unresolved. Germline lookup yields CDR1 SQVTM and CDR2 ANQGSEA. Trimming pared 5 bases from V and 6 bases from J, leaving 11 bases between. The CDR3 spans 12 residues.

Here the CDR3 DNA reads TGTGCCAGCAGCGACGGACAGAATCAGCCCCAGCATTTT. Protein sequence: CASSDGQNQPQHF. The genes are TRBV7-9 and TRBJ1-5; D may be TRBD1 (6 bases). From germline, CDR1 is SEHNR and CDR2 FQNEAQ (reference sequence). Trimming took 5 bases from V and 4 from J, leaving 9 bases between them. This CDR3 has 13 residues.

The V and J genes are TRBV15 and TRBJ2-1, with TRBD2 matching 7 bases. Trimming took 5 bases from V and 1 from J; bases not matched to a gene: 5. CDR1 and CDR2 from the germline V gene are LNHNV and YYDKDF (reference sequence). The CDR3 runs 15 residues. In nucleotides, the CDR3 is TGTGCCACCAGCCGGTGGGGGGGTTCCTACAATGAGCAGTTCTTC. It yields the protein CATSRWGGSYNEQFF.

This sequence joins TRBV2 and TRBJ2-1, with a possible D match to TRBD1 (6 bases). V lost 3 bases to trimming and J lost 4 bases, with 13 bases between them. The CDR3 is 15 amino acids. The germline CDR1 and CDR2 sequences are SNHLY and FYNNEI. CDR3 amino acids: CASSDRGLGYNEQFF. The CDR3 DNA reads as TGTGCCAGCAGTGACAGGGGCTTGGGTTACAATGAGCAGTTCTTC.

The chain has TRBV12-1 and TRBJ2-7; the table's D call of TRBD2 was not tested on the DNA. TRBV12-1 is marked as a pseudogene. The length of the CDR3 is 16 residues. DNA for the CDR3: TGTGCCAGCAGCTTCCAGGGACTCGTCGGGCCCTACGAGCAGTACTTC. This gives the protein CASSFQGLVGPYEQYF.

The sample holds one count of this clone. The J gene is TRBJ1-5, the V gene TRBV14; 10 positions agree with TRBD1. The V gene's germline CDR1 is SGHDN and CDR2 FVKESK. There are 18 residues in the CDR3. The J segment lost 2 bases and the V segment lost 0 bases, leaving 7 bases of the junction unmatched. The CDR3 DNA reads as TGTGCCAGCAGCCAAGATGGAGGACAGGGGGTTTGCAATCAGCCCCAGCATTTT. Protein product: CASSQDGGQGVCNQPQHF.

V usage is TRBV6-6 and J usage is TRBJ2-2; the D gene is possibly TRBD2 (5 bases). V shed 6 bases and J shed 4 bases, with 6 bases lying between them. The CDR3 totals 12 residues. The V gene's germline CDR1 is MNHNY and CDR2 SVGAGI (reference sequence). In DNA form, the CDR3 reads TGTGCCAGCAGGGCGGGCACCGGGGAGCTGTTTTTT. Translation: CASRAGTGELFF.

The chain employs TRBV7-2 and TRBJ2-3, with 7 bases matching TRBD2. Germline loops: CDR1 SGHTA, CDR2 FQGNSA. The trim removed 5 bases at V and 0 bases at J, leaving 5 bases unmatched. This CDR3 comprises 15 residues. CDR3 region: CASSETSWSTDTQYF. Here the CDR3 DNA reads TGTGCCAGCAGCGAGACTAGCTGGAGCACAGATACGCAGTATTTT.

V and J are TRBV6-4 and TRBJ1-2; D may be TRBD1 (6 bases). This CDR3 contains 15 residues. CDR1 is MRHNA and CDR2 is SNTAGT in the germline V gene. With 4 bases removed from V and 2 bases from J, the gap between germline ends came to 14 bases. CDR3 residues: CASSASGASNYGYTF. The CDR3 DNA follows: TGTGCCAGCAGTGCGTCGGGGGCCTCGAACTATGGCTACACCTTC.

This clone was recorded once. V is TRBV5-4 and J is TRBJ2-7; D may be TRBD1 (6 bases). The CDR3 runs to 13 residues. Deletions cut 6 bases from V and 7 bases from J, with 17 bases between. In germline, CDR1 is SGHNT, CDR2 YYREEE (reference sequence). The CDR3 sequence: CASNYAGAKEQYF. The DNA for the CDR3 is TGTGCCAGCAATTATGCAGGGGCGAAGGAGCAGTACTTC.

This chain uses TRBV6-5 with TRBJ1-6; 7 bases match TRBD1. Looked up from germline, CDR1 is MNHEY and CDR2 is SVGAGI. V trimming: 5 bases; J trimming: 3 bases; junction bases outside the gene matches: 4. The CDR3 is 15 residues long. CDR3 coding DNA: TGTGCCAGCAGTCTCGACAGGGACTATAATTCACCCCTCCACTTT. As protein: CASSLDRDYNSPLHF.

In this sample, this clone turned up once. The chain joins TRBV19 to TRBJ2-2; D gene unclear. The V gene's germline CDR1 is LNHDA and CDR2 SQIVND (reference sequence). Trimming cost V 2 bases and J 7 bases, with 5 bases left between them. This CDR3 comprises 12 residues. CDR3 protein: CASSILGGELFF. DNA of the CDR3: TGTGCCAGTAGTATATTAGGCGGGGAGCTGTTTTTT.